The next 18 T cell receptor beta chains were all read from a single sample in a study of OX40 agonist ivuxolimab in advanced cancers. Generated by immunoSEQ multiplex PCR, the TCRdb table keeps only in-frame clones and is missing some. The sample holds 35,000 to 40,000 clones, about 88% seen once. Specimen: CD4+ or CD8+ T cells sorted from blood, collected in a trial of the OX40 agonist ivuxolimab. The receptors were gathered from an adult with an advanced solid tumor such as melanoma, head and neck, liver or kidney cancer.

The chain combines TRBV27 with TRBJ2-7; D remains ambiguous. V lost 2 bases, J lost 1 base, and 6 bases lay in between. Germline loops: CDR1 MNHEY, CDR2 SMNVEV (reference sequence). This CDR3 region has 13 residues. CDR3 sequence (DNA): TGTGCCAGCAGTTTAACCCCTTCCTACGAGCAGTACTTC. Its translation: CASSLTPSYEQYF.

The chain links TRBV23-1 to TRBJ2-2, with D uncertain. TRBV23-1 is an ORF, with its function uncertain. The CDR3 is 15 amino acids. Trimming pared 8 bases from V and 2 bases from J, leaving 15 bases between. In DNA, the CDR3 is TGCGCCAGCCAGTTCGAAACTGGCAACACCGGGGAGCTGTTTTTT. This gives the protein CASQFETGNTGELFF.

The DNA for the CDR3 is TGTGCCAGCCGGCTGACGGAAAGCAATCAGCCCCAGCATTTT. This gives the protein CASRLTESNQPQHF. The chain employs TRBV6-5 and TRBJ1-5; D call uncertain. V was shortened by 8 bases and J by 1 base, with 12 bases between the two germline ends. The V gene's germline CDR1 is MNHEY and CDR2 SVGAGI. The CDR3 sequence is 14 residues long.

This rearrangement joins TRBV6-5 to TRBJ2-3, with 8 bases matching TRBD2. Germline V CDR1 and CDR2: MNHEY, SVGAGI. Germline trimming cut 4 bases from V and 4 bases from J; bases unmatched to any gene: 7. This CDR3 is 15 amino acids long. CDR3 loop: CASSSSGGGSDTQYF. In DNA, the CDR3 is TGTGCCAGCAGTTCCAGCGGGGGTGGGTCAGATACGCAGTATTTT.

V usage is TRBV9 and J usage is TRBJ1-1; D is perhaps TRBD1 (5 bases). Trimming removed 0 bases at V and 4 bases at J, with 10 bases between. Germline CDR1 is SGDLS and CDR2 is YYNGEE. CDR3 length: 14 residues. The CDR3 here is CASSVDPQGTEAFF. The CDR3 DNA follows: TGTGCCAGCAGCGTAGATCCCCAGGGCACTGAAGCTTTCTTT.

The chain employs TRBV4-1 and TRBJ2-2; TRBD2 matches at 13 bases. The CDR3 loop spans 17 amino acids. Per the germline V gene, CDR1 is MGHRA and CDR2 is YSYEKL. V gave up 6 bases and J gave up 3 bases; unmatched junction bases: 7. In DNA form, the CDR3 reads TGCGCCAGCAGACACTCTGGACTAGCGGGGGACACCGGGGAGCTGTTTTTT. Residues: CASRHSGLAGDTGELFF.

The V call is TRBV11-2, the J call TRBJ2-5; TRBD2 matches at 9 bases. From germline, CDR1 is SGHAT and CDR2 FQNNGV. The CDR3 runs 16 residues. V trimming: 5 bases; J trimming: 5 bases; junction bases outside the gene matches: 12. The CDR3 DNA reads as TGTGCCAGCAGCCCAGTGGGCGGGGGGGCCATGGAGACCCAGTACTTC. As protein: CASSPVGGGAMETQYF.

The genes are TRBV19 and TRBJ1-4, with no clear D. V was shortened by 7 bases and J by 0 bases, with 21 bases between the two germline ends. The germline V gene encodes CDR1 LNHDA and CDR2 SQIVND (reference sequence). The CDR3 length is 18 residues. This CDR3 is CASTPLGGNLATNEKLFF. CDR3 in DNA: TGTGCCAGTACCCCCCTGGGAGGGAACCTTGCAACTAATGAAAAACTGTTTTTT.

V is TRBV19 and J is TRBJ2-6; D not resolved. Trimming removed 3 bases from V and 1 base from J, with 7 bases in between. Germline-derived CDR1 and CDR2 are LNHDA and SQIVND (reference sequence). The CDR3 runs 15 residues. CDR3 loop: CASSMLWSGANVLTF. The DNA for the CDR3 is TGTGCCAGTAGTATGTTGTGGTCTGGGGCCAACGTCCTGACTTTC.

This clone was seen a single time. V gene TRBV30 combines with J gene TRBJ1-1; no firm D call. The CDR3 is made up of 13 amino acids. Germline CDR1 is GTSNPN and CDR2 is SVGIG (reference sequence). Trimming shortened V by 5 bases and J by 2 bases, and 12 bases separated the two germline ends. The DNA of the CDR3 is TGTGCCTGGGCCCGCGGGAGCAACACTGAAGCTTTCTTT. It yields the protein CAWARGSNTEAFF.

This sequence joins TRBV18 and TRBJ2-7; 9 nucleotides agree with TRBD2. Germline V CDR1 and CDR2: KGHSH, LQKENI. CDR3 length: 16 residues. The ends lost 5 bases at V and 5 bases at J; junction bases unmatched: 13. The CDR3 protein is CASSGLLAGGPHEQYF. The CDR3 bases are TGTGCCAGCTCAGGCCTTCTTGCGGGGGGGCCCCACGAGCAGTACTTC.

The chain recombines TRBV9 with TRBJ2-3; 9 positions match TRBD2. There are 16 residues in the CDR3. Germline V CDR1 and CDR2: SGDLS, YYNGEE. V gave up 1 base and J gave up 3 bases; unmatched junction bases: 6. The CDR3 DNA reads as TGTGCCAGCAGCGTATCAGGGCGGGGGGGAACAGATACGCAGTATTTT. Amino acid sequence: CASSVSGRGGTDTQYF.

V is TRBV11-2 and J is TRBJ1-2; D call uncertain. CDR1 SGHAT and CDR2 FQNNGV come from the germline V gene. This CDR3 spans 18 amino acids. V was clipped by 1 base and J by 4 bases, with 22 bases between them. CDR3 residues: CASSLGPTGVPRRYGYTF. The CDR3 nucleotides read TGTGCCAGCAGCTTAGGCCCGACCGGGGTCCCCCGCCGCTATGGCTACACCTTC.

V gene TRBV14 combines with J gene TRBJ2-3; weak D call: TRBD2 (7 bases). Germline V lookup: CDR1 SGHDN, CDR2 FVKESK. This CDR3 comprises 17 residues. Trimming took 0 bases from V and 5 from J, leaving 18 bases between them. CDR3 DNA: TGTGCCAGCAGCCAAGATCTTGGAGGGGGGGCTGTAGATACGCAGTATTTT. This translates into CASSQDLGGGAVDTQYF.

This chain's CDR3 is CASSLVSNSDRYSPLHF. The CDR3 bases are TGTGCCAGCAGCTTAGTTAGCAACTCGGACCGATATTCACCCCTCCACTTT. The chain is built from TRBV7-6 and TRBJ1-6; D is ambiguous. The CDR3 length is 17 residues. Germline V gives CDR1 SGHVS, CDR2 FNYEAQ. Trimming shortened V by 1 base and J by 8 bases, and 18 bases separated the two germline ends.

This clone was recorded only once. The chain links TRBV11-2 to TRBJ1-4, with TRBD1 identical over 7 bases. CDR3 size: 13 residues. The V gene end was trimmed by 4 bases and the J gene end by 8 bases; junction bases not matched to a gene: 4. CDR1 is SGHAT, CDR2 FQNNGV, per germline. In DNA, the CDR3 is TGTGCCAGCAGCTCGTCGGACAGGGAAAAACTGTTTTTT. It encodes CASSSSDREKLFF.

As regards this clone: This specimen includes other DNA sequences encoding the same CDR3. The rearrangement links TRBV7-2 to TRBJ2-4; TRBD1 or TRBD2 may be the D gene (6 bases each). The CDR3 contains 19 residues. CDR1 and CDR2 (germline): SGHTA, FQGNSA. V gave up 1 base and J gave up 1 base, with 20 bases separating them. CDR3: CASSLEFSGASLAKNIQYF. Here the CDR3 DNA reads TGTGCCAGCAGCTTAGAATTCTCGGGGGCCAGTCTGGCCAAAAACATTCAGTACTTC.

Comments on this clone: In the same sample, other DNA sequences code for this CDR3. The V and J genes are TRBV2 and TRBJ2-4; D assignment may be TRBD1 or TRBD2 (5 bases each). Germline loops: CDR1 SNHLY, CDR2 FYNNEI. The CDR3 is made up of 16 amino acids. With 4 bases removed from V and 3 bases from J, the gap between germline ends came to 16 bases. In DNA, the CDR3 is TGTGCCAGCAGTGGCACAGAGGGGCTAGGCAAAAACATTCAGTACTTC. Protein product: CASSGTEGLGKNIQYF.